Listed here is a single T cell receptor beta chain. The data belong to a study of blood T cell repertoires in COVID-19. About the research overall: Researchers got acute and convalescent COVID-19 samples from the United States, Italy and Spain. Sample material is recorded as cDNA or gDNA derived from T cells, B-cell-depleted T cells, or PBMCs.

The CDR3 contains 15 residues. CDR1 is LNHDA, CDR2 SQIVND, per germline (reference sequence). V lost 6 bases to trimming and J lost 6 bases, with 18 bases between them. As originally analysed: Reference gene primer amplification gave estimated nucleated cell counts. Sequenced by immunoSEQ multiplex PCR; TCRdb stores in-frame clones only, minus some. V and J calls and clone size are as listed in that table; D and trimming were resolved from the DNA. Counted here are 86,000 or so clones, 90% to 95% occurring once; the ten biggest clones make up around 4%. The chain couples TRBV19 to TRBJ2-1, with D possibly TRBD1 on 6 matching bases. This TCR was recovered from a human donor with active COVID-19. The donor label of this sample is uncertain. The sequenced material came from peripheral blood. DNA of the CDR3: TGTGCCAGTAGGAAACTACAGGGTAATTTCAATGAGCAGTTCTTC. Encoded protein: CASRKLQGNFNEQFF.